A single sample gave rise to the 5 T cell receptor beta chains below, sequenced in a study of PD-1 blockade in classical Hodgkin lymphoma. Some clones are missing from TCRdb's copy, which holds only in-frame ones; the method was immunoSEQ multiplex PCR. This table has around 41,000 clones, under 75% appearing once. No patient escaped relapse after autologous stem cell transplantation, and brentuximab vedotin exposure varied. This specimen was peripheral blood mononuclear cells (PBMCs), taken before the second cycle of nivolumab. The receptors derive from a human donor with classical Hodgkin lymphoma.

The chain employs TRBV6-7 and TRBJ1-1; D call uncertain. TRBV6-7 is flagged as an ORF with uncertain function. The CDR3 spans 12 residues. Trimming removed 10 bases from V and 8 bases from J, with 17 bases in between. The CDR3 coding sequence is TGTGCCAACGGACCAAGGGCGCTAGAAGCTTTCTTT. Its translation: CANGPRALEAFF.

The gene calls are TRBV19 and TRBJ2-7, with D hard to call. From germline, CDR1 is LNHDA and CDR2 SQIVND (reference sequence). Trimming stripped 3 bases from V and 3 bases from J, with 12 bases between. The CDR3 covers 14 residues. Here the CDR3 DNA reads TGTGCCAGTAGTATGGCACGACCTCACTACGAGCAGTACTTC. Protein sequence: CASSMARPHYEQYF.

V gene TRBV9 combines with J gene TRBJ2-1; TRBD2 aligns across 9 bases. V trimming: 4 bases; J trimming: 6 bases; junction bases outside the gene matches: 11. Germline lookup yields CDR1 SGDLS and CDR2 YYNGEE. The CDR3 is 16 amino acids. CDR3 amino acids: CASSKAGGRQINEQFF. CDR3 coding DNA: TGTGCCAGCAGCAAGGCGGGGGGGCGTCAGATCAATGAGCAGTTCTTC.

V usage is TRBV9 and J usage is TRBJ2-3; D is perhaps TRBD1 (5 bases). There are 13 residues in the CDR3. From germline, CDR1 is SGDLS and CDR2 YYNGEE. Trimming stripped 0 bases from V and 6 bases from J, with 8 bases between. The CDR3 bases are TGTGCCAGCAGCGTAGAGGGGCCGGATACGCAGTATTTT. It translates to CASSVEGPDTQYF.

The CDR3 region is CSVEDLWGTSGRAADTQYF. The CDR3 DNA sequence: TGCAGCGTTGAAGATCTTTGGGGGACTAGCGGGAGGGCCGCAGATACGCAGTATTTT. The rearrangement links TRBV29-1 to TRBJ2-3, with 16 bases fitting TRBD2. J was trimmed by 4 bases and V by 0 bases; bases with no gene match: 10. The V gene's germline CDR1 is SQVTM and CDR2 ANQGSEA. CDR3 length equals 19 residues.